Listed below are T cell receptor beta chains from one sample, sequenced in a study of CD8 T cells in ankylosing spondylitis. MiXCR, run by TCRdb on the 5' RACE reads, gives a single entry per CDR3 protein. The sample shows some 250,000 distinct CDR3 sequences, about 10% of them seen only once. The specimen was blood, either unsorted or a sorted T cell fraction (not recorded which). These receptors all stem from a male donor with ankylosing spondylitis or in good health (not recorded which). Each CDR3 is given with its conserved first and last residue. Fields, in order: clone size, J gene, D gene, CDR3 length, V gene, CDR3 DNA, CDR3 protein. A D gene is named only where the DNA matches it firmly. A clone size is listed for some rows: how often the clone was seen (once, few, many), or a class if it is expanded.

clone size: many
J gene: TRBJ1-1
D gene: -
CDR3 length: 16
V gene: TRBV15
CDR3 DNA: TGTGCCACCAGCAGAGAGGTCCGGGTCGGGGACACTGAAGCTTTCTTT
CDR3 protein: CATSREVRVGDTEAFF

clone size: many
J gene: TRBJ2-1
D gene: -
CDR3 length: 12
V gene: TRBV12-3/TRBV12-4
CDR3 DNA: TGTGCCTCCCATCAGGGATTCGGTGAGCAGTTCTTC
CDR3 protein: CASHQGFGEQFF

clone size: -
J gene: TRBJ2-4
D gene: -
CDR3 length: 14
V gene: TRBV7-9
CDR3 DNA: TGTGCCAGCAGCTCCACCCTGACAAGGAACATTCAGTACTTC
CDR3 protein: CASSSTLTRNIQYF

clone size: many
J gene: TRBJ2-2
D gene: -
CDR3 length: 15
V gene: TRBV6-1
CDR3 DNA: TGTGCCAGCAGCATCCAGACTGCCACCCCCGGGGAGCTGTTTTTT
CDR3 protein: CASSIQTATPGELFF

clone size: many
J gene: TRBJ1-6
D gene: -
CDR3 length: 15
V gene: TRBV4-1
CDR3 DNA: TGCGCCAGCAGCCAGCGTCCGAGGAATAATTCACCCCTCCACTTT
CDR3 protein: CASSQRPRNNSPLHF

clone size: many
J gene: TRBJ1-5
D gene: -
CDR3 length: 14
V gene: TRBV10-2
CDR3 DNA: TGCGCCAGCAGTGAGGCTGATAGCAATCAGCCCCAGCATTTT
CDR3 protein: CASSEADSNQPQHF

clone size: many
J gene: TRBJ2-1
D gene: -
CDR3 length: 15
V gene: TRBV20-1
CDR3 DNA: TGCAGTACTCCCCCCGTCCGGTCGGTATACAATGAGCAGTTCTTC
CDR3 protein: CSTPPVRSVYNEQFF

clone size: -
J gene: TRBJ2-7
D gene: TRBD2
CDR3 length: 13
V gene: TRBV11-3
CDR3 DNA: TGTGCCAGCAGCTTGGGTAGCGGGGGAAAGCAGTACTTC
CDR3 protein: CASSLGSGGKQYF

clone size: many
J gene: TRBJ2-1
D gene: -
CDR3 length: 12
V gene: TRBV29-1
CDR3 DNA: TGCAGCGTTGATAGGGGTGGAGCCGAGCAGTTCTTC
CDR3 protein: CSVDRGGAEQFF

clone size: few
J gene: TRBJ2-3
D gene: -
CDR3 length: 19
V gene: TRBV21-1
CDR3 DNA: TGTGCCAGCAGCCTCCCAACAGGACTAGCGGCCTCTAGCACAGATACGCAGTATTTT
CDR3 protein: CASSLPTGLAASSTDTQYF

clone size: many
J gene: TRBJ2-2
D gene: -
CDR3 length: 16
V gene: TRBV6-2/TRBV6-3
CDR3 DNA: TGTGTCACCCACCTCATGTCTCCTTTCAACACCGGGGAGCTGTTTTTT
CDR3 protein: CVTHLMSPFNTGELFF

clone size: many
J gene: TRBJ1-1
D gene: TRBD1
CDR3 length: 15
V gene: TRBV7-9
CDR3 DNA: TGTGCCAGCAGCTCTAGACAGGGTGTCAGCACTGAAGCTTTCTTT
CDR3 protein: CASSSRQGVSTEAFF

clone size: many
J gene: TRBJ2-1
D gene: -
CDR3 length: 17
V gene: TRBV9
CDR3 DNA: TGTGCCAGCAGCGTAGAGGGGGGGCGCAGGTCCTACAATGAGCAGTTCTTC
CDR3 protein: CASSVEGGRRSYNEQFF

clone size: many
J gene: TRBJ2-7
D gene: TRBD2
CDR3 length: 13
V gene: TRBV29-1
CDR3 DNA: TGCAGCGTTGCCCGGACTAGCTCGGGCGAGCAGTACTTC
CDR3 protein: CSVARTSSGEQYF

clone size: -
J gene: TRBJ1-1
D gene: TRBD1
CDR3 length: 13
V gene: TRBV9
CDR3 DNA: TGTGCCAGCAGCGTTGGACAGGTCACTGAAGCTTTCTTT
CDR3 protein: CASSVGQVTEAFF